The clone carrying this T cell receptor (beta chain) was seen only a few times. The data were taken from a study of blood T cells in healthy people across ages. Sample-barcoded 5' priming and a J-beta primer mix drove a second PCR of 7 to 11 cycles. Each CDR3 protein is one row after TCRdb ran MiXCR on the 5' RACE reads. The sample yields under 2 million distinct CDR3 sequences, 34% seen once. In germline, CDR1 is SGHRS, CDR2 YFSETQ. The CDR3 loop spans 13 amino acids. V trimming: 4 bases; J trimming: 6 bases; junction bases outside the gene matches: 6. The gene calls are TRBV5-1 and TRBJ1-2, with 7 bases identical to TRBD1. The specimen sequenced was blood. This TCR derives from a woman aged 25 to 39 in good health. The CDR3: CASSPGRGDGYTF. The CDR3 region has the DNA TGCGCCAGCAGCCCTGGCAGGGGGGATGGCTACACCTTC.